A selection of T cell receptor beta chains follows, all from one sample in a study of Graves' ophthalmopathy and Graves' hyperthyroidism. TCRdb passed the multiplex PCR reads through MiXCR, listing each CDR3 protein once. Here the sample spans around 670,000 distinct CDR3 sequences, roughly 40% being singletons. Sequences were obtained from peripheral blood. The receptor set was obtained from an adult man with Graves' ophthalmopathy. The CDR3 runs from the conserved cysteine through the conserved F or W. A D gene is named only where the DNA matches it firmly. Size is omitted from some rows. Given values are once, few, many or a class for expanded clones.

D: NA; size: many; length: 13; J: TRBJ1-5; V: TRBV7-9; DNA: TGTGCCAAACGGACAGATAGCAATCAGCCCCAGCATTTT; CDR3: CAKRTDSNQPQHF
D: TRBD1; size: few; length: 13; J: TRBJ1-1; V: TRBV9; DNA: TGTGCCAGCAGCGTAGGGACAGGGCCTGAAGCTTTCTTT; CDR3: CASSVGTGPEAFF
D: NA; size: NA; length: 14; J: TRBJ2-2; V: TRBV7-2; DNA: TGTCCCAGCAGCTCGTCTCACGGCACCGGGGAGCTGTTTTTT; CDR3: CPSSSSHGTGELFF
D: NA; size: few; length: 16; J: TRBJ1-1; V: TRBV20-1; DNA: TGCAGTGCTAGAGATCTCGAAGGGACGGATAGCACTGAAGCTTTCTTT; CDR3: CSARDLEGTDSTEAFF
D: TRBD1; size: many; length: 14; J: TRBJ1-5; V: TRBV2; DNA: TGTGCCAGCAGTGAGACAGGGATTGGGGAGCCCCAGCATTTT; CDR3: CASSETGIGEPQHF
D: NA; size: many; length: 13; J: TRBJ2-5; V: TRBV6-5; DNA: TGTGCCAGCAGTTACTCGACAGGAGAGACCCAGTACTTC; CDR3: CASSYSTGETQYF
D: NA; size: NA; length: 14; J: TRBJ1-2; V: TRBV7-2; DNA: TGTGCCAGCAGCGTTGGGGCCAGGGACTATGGCTACACCTTC; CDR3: CASSVGARDYGYTF
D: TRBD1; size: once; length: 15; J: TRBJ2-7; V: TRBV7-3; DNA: TGTGCCAGCAGCCTATCCCCGGGACAGGCTAACGGGCAGTACTTC; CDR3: CASSLSPGQANGQYF
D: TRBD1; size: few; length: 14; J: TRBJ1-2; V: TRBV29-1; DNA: TGCAGCGTTGATAGGGGACAGGGTAACTATGGCTACACCTTC; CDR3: CSVDRGQGNYGYTF
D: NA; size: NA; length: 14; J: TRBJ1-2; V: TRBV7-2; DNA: TGTGCCTCCACAAAGGCAGGGGAGCTCTATGGCTACACCTTC; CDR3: CASTKAGELYGYTF
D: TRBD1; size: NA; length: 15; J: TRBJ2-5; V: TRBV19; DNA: TGTGCCAGTAAGACACGGGACAGGGGGCAGGAGACCCAGTACTTC; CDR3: CASKTRDRGQETQYF
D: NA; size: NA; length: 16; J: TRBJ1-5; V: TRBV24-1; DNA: TGTGCCAGCAGTCTTAGTCGACAGGCAAGCAATCAGCCCCAGCATTTT; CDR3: CASSLSRQASNQPQHF
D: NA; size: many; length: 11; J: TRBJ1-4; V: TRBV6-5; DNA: TGTGCCATAAGACAGCCTGAAAAACTGTTTTTT; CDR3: CAIRQPEKLFF
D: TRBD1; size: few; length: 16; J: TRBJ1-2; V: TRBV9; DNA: TGTGCCAGTACTTTTGCCGGGACAGCAGTCGACTATGGCTACACCTTC; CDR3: CASTFAGTAVDYGYTF
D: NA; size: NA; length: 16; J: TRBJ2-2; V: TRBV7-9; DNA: TGTGCCAGCGGCCCCCCAGGCCTGTCGAACACCGGGGAGCTGTTTTTT; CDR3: CASGPPGLSNTGELFF
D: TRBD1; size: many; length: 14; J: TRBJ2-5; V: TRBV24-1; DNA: TGTGCCACCAGTGATTCCGGACAGGAAGAGACCCAGTACTTC; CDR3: CATSDSGQEETQYF
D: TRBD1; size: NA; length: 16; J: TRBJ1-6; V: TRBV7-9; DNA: TGTGCCAGCAGCTTAGCCTCGGGACAGGGGAGTTCACCCCTCCACTTT; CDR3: CASSLASGQGSSPLHF
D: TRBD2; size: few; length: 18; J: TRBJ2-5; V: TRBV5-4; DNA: TGTGCCAGCAGCTTGAGGCTAGCGGGGGGGCGCTACCAAGAGACCCAGTACTTC; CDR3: CASSLRLAGGRYQETQYF
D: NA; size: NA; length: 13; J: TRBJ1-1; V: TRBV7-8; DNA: TGTGCCAGCAGCGCAGGTGGTCAAACTGAAGCTTTCTTT; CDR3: CASSAGGQTEAFF
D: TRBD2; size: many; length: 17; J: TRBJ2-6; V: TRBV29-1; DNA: TGCAGCGTTGAAGATCTAGCGGGGGACTCTGGGGCCAACGTCCTGACTTTC; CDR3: CSVEDLAGDSGANVLTF
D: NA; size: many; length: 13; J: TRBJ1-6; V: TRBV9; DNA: TGTGCCAGCAGCGTAGTTGAGGGGGCACCCCTCCACTTT; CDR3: CASSVVEGAPLHF
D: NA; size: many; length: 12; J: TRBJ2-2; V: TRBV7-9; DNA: TGTGCCAGCAGCCAACAGGGCGGGGAGCTGTTTTTT; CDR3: CASSQQGGELFF
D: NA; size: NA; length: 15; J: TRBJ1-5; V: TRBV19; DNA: TGTGCCAGCAGTCTCCATACCTCCAGCAATCAGCCCCAGCATTTT; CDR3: CASSLHTSSNQPQHF
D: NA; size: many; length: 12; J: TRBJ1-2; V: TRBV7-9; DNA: TGTGCCAGCAGCTTCGAAAGGAATGGCTACACCTTC; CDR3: CASSFERNGYTF
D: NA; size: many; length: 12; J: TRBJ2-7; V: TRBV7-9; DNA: TGTGCCAGCAGCTTATCTTCCCGCGAGCAGTACTTC; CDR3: CASSLSSREQYF
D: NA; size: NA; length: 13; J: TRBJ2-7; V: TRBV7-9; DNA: TGTGCCAGCAGCTTTAGTCAGGTAGGCGAGCAGTACTTC; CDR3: CASSFSQVGEQYF
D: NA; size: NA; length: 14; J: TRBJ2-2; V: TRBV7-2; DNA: TGTGCCAGCCGCTCCCTCTGGTCGGCCGGGGAGCTGTTTTTT; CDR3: CASRSLWSAGELFF
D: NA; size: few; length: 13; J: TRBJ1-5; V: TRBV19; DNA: TGTGCCAGTAGTACTGGTAACAATCAGCCCCAGCATTTT; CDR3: CASSTGNNQPQHF
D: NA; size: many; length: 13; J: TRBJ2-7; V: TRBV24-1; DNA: TGTGCCACCAGTGATGCGGGCAGGGGCGAGCAGTACTTC; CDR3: CATSDAGRGEQYF
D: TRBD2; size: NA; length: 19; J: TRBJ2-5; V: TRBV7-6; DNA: TGTGCCAGCAGCTTCCTCGCGGTGACTAGCCGAACCAGGTGGGAGACCCAGTACTTC; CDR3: CASSFLAVTSRTRWETQYF
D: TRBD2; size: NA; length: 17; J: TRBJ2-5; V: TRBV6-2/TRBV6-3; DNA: TGTGCCAGCAGGACTAGCGGTGTGAGGGCCGGGGCGGAGACCCAGTACTTC; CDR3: CASRTSGVRAGAETQYF
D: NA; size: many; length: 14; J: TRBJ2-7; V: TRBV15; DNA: TGTGCCACCAGCGGTTCGACAGGAGGTCATAAGCAGTACTTC; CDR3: CATSGSTGGHKQYF
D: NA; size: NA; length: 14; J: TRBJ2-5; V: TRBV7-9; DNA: TGTGCCAGCAGCCAAGGCGGGTACAATCAGCCCCAGTACTTC; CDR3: CASSQGGYNQPQYF
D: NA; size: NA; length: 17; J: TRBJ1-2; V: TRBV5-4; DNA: TGTGCCAGCAGCTTGGGATTAGATGGCAGTATTAACTATGGCTACACCTTC; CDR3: CASSLGLDGSINYGYTF
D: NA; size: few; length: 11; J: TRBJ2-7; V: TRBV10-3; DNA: TGTGCCATCGGAAACATATACGAGCAGTACTTC; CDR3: CAIGNIYEQYF
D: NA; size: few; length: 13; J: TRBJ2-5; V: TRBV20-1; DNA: TGCAGTGCTGTGCCTCCCATGGGGGAGACCCAGTACTTC; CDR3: CSAVPPMGETQYF
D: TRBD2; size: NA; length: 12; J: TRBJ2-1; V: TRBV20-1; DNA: TGCAGTGCTAGCGGGAGGAGCAATGAGCAGTTCTTC; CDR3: CSASGRSNEQFF
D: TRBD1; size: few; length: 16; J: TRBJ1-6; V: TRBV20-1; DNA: TGCAGTGCTAACCGACAGGGGAGCTCCTATAATTCACCCCTCCACTTT; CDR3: CSANRQGSSYNSPLHF
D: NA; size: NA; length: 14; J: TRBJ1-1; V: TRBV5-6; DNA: TGTGCCTGGAGTGTCCGGGCCAAAGACACTGAAGCTTTCTTT; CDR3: CAWSVRAKDTEAFF
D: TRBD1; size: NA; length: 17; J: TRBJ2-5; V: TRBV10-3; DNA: TGTGCCATCAGTGAGACGGCCGGGCAGACAGGGGAAGAGACCCAGTACTTC; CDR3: CAISETAGQTGEETQYF
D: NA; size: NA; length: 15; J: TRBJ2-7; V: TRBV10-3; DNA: TGTGCCAGCAGTTACTTGTCAGGGGTCGGTTACGAGCAGTACTTC; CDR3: CASSYLSGVGYEQYF
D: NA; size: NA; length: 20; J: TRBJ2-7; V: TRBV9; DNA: TGTGCCAGCAGCCCACGTTGGCCACTTGAGATTTCACGTACCAGCTACGAGCAGTACTTC; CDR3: CASSPRWPLEISRTSYEQYF
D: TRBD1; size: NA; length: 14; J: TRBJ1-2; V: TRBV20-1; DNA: TGCAGTGCCCGAGTAGGGGGCTACGGCTATGGCTACACCTTC; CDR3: CSARVGGYGYGYTF
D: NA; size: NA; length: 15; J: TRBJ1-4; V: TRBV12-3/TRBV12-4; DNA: TGTGCCAGCAGTTCCCTCCAGGGGAGTAATGAAAAACTGTTTTTT; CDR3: CASSSLQGSNEKLFF
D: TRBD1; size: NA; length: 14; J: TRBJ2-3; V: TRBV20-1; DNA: TGCAGTGCTAGGGACAGGGGAAACACAGATACGCAGTATTTT; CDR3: CSARDRGNTDTQYF
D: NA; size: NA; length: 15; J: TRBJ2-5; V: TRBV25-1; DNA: TGTGCCAGCAGAAGGAAATTAGTAGCGGCTGGGACCCAGTACTTC; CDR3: CASRRKLVAAGTQYF